This TCR beta chain was sequenced in a study of blood T cell repertoires in COVID-19. Profiling relied on immunoSEQ multiplex PCR, and the TCRdb table lists in-frame clones only, not all of them. This repertoire shows hundreds of thousands of clones, around 87% found once; its top ten account for approximately 9.3%. This CDR3 contains 18 residues. Germline CDR1 is LGHNA and CDR2 is YSLEER. Trimming shortened V by 0 bases and J by 2 bases, and 16 bases separated the two germline ends. Sequenced input: PBMCs or T cells enriched from blood (not recorded which). The chain is built from TRBV4-3 and TRBJ1-4; D is ambiguous. This clonotype was obtained from a woman in her fifties or sixties who had recovered from COVID-19. CDR3 in DNA: TGCGCCAGCAGCCAAGACCCGGGGTTCATCGGGACTAATGAAAAACTGTTTTTT. Amino acid sequence: CASSQDPGFIGTNEKLFF.